What follows are 15 T cell receptor beta chains derived from one specimen sequenced in a study of blood T cells in healthy people across ages (dated by TCRdb to about 2015). Library preparation was by 5' RACE. Sequenced on an Illumina HiSeq 2500. A second PCR of about 6 to 12 cycles was performed with a sample-barcoded 5' primer and a J-beta primer mix. Using fastp trimming at Q25 and MiXCR clonotype assembly, TCRdb reanalyzed the public sequencing data and kept in-frame beta chains. Identical CDR3 proteins give one entry, which carries the most common genes and DNA. The sample table records some 550,000 distinct CDR3 sequences; 47% of these occur just once. About 22% of the sample belongs to the ten largest clones. The specimen was blood. Every receptor here comes from a man older than 75 in good health.

This clonotype was counted between two and nine times. The chain links TRBV20-1 to TRBJ2-1, with 8 bases aligning to TRBD2. Germline V gene sequence: CDR1 DFQATT, CDR2 SNEGSKA (reference sequence). The CDR3 extends over 13 amino acids. V lost 8 bases and J lost 5; bases outside the gene matches: 8. The CDR3 nucleotides are TGCAGTCCAACGGGAGGGCCTCACAATGAGCAGTTCTTC. Translated: CSPTGGPHNEQFF.

V and J are TRBV20-1 and TRBJ1-5, with D perhaps TRBD1 (6 bases). V was trimmed by 6 bases and J by 8 bases, leaving 23 bases between them. Germline lookup yields CDR1 DFQATT and CDR2 SNEGSKA (reference sequence). The CDR3 has 15 amino acids. This chain's CDR3 is CSATRGAGNIEPQHF. CDR3 sequence (DNA): TGCAGTGCAACCCGGGGGGCTGGTAATATTGAGCCCCAGCATTTT.

The chain combines TRBV5-1 with TRBJ2-6; D unclear. Germline loops: CDR1 SGHRS, CDR2 YFSETQ. CDR3 length equals 16 residues. Deletions cut 0 bases from V and 0 bases from J, with 7 bases between. CDR3 nucleotide sequence: TGCGCCAGCAGCTTGGGGAGCAGCTCTGGGGCCAACGTCCTGACTTTC. Its protein product is CASSLGSSSGANVLTF.

The genes are TRBV5-1 and TRBJ2-6; TRBD2 matches 13 bases. This CDR3 has 18 amino acids. The germline CDR1 and CDR2 sequences are SGHRS and YFSETQ. Germline trimming cut 0 bases from V and 0 bases from J; bases unmatched to any gene: 0. For the CDR3, the DNA is TGCGCCAGCAGCTTGGGGACTAGCGGGAGCTCTGGGGCCAACGTCCTGACTTTC. It translates to CASSLGTSGSSGANVLTF.

This chain connects TRBV7-8 to TRBJ2-3; 13 bases align to TRBD2. Germline assignment: CDR1 SGHVS and CDR2 FQNEAQ. J was trimmed by 5 bases and V by 6 bases; bases with no gene match: 8. There are 16 residues in the CDR3. CDR3 sequence reads: CASSYRTSGSRDTQYF. In DNA, the CDR3 is TGTGCCAGCAGTTACCGGACTAGCGGGAGTAGAGATACGCAGTATTTT.

The chain couples TRBV7-9 to TRBJ2-1, with a tentative D call TRBD1 (5 bases). V lost 5 bases and J 7 bases, leaving 21 bases between the germline ends. This CDR3 is built from 16 residues. Germline V gene data show CDR1 as SEHNR and CDR2 as FQNEAQ (reference sequence). The CDR3 reads CASSPVGRAERNEQFF. CDR3 nucleotides: TGTGCCAGCAGCCCCGTAGGCAGGGCGGAGAGGAATGAGCAGTTCTTC. Full variable domain (remainder filled in from reference TRBV7-9 and TRBJ2-1): DTGVSQNPRHKITKRGQNVTFRCDPISEHNRLYWYRQTLGQGPEFLTYFQNEAQLEKSRLLSDRFSAERPKGSFSTLEIQRTEQGDSAMYLCASSPVGRAERNEQFFGPGTRLTVL.

This clonotype has more than one count but fewer than ten. This chain connects TRBV12-3 or TRBV12-4 to TRBJ2-4, with D possibly matching TRBD2 (7 bases). With the DNA end fitting TRBJ2-7 better, the J assignment may be wrong. The CDR3 consists of 13 residues. The CDR3 coding sequence is TGTGCCAGCAGTTTGAGGGGGGGCTACGAGCAGTACTTC. Residues: CASSLRGGYEQYF.

V and J are TRBV6-6 and TRBJ2-3, with 7 positions matching TRBD2. The germline V gene encodes CDR1 MNHNY and CDR2 SVGAGI (reference sequence). V shed 8 bases and J 1 base; nucleotides not matched to a gene: 9. The CDR3 consists of 15 residues. CDR3 sequence reads: CASGASGTRTDTQYF. CDR3 in DNA: TGTGCCAGCGGGGCAAGCGGGACCCGCACAGATACGCAGTATTTT.

The V and J genes are TRBV24-1 and TRBJ2-1, with 11 bases identical to TRBD1. Germline loops: CDR1 KGHDR, CDR2 SFDVKD. The CDR3 sequence is 16 residues long. Germline trimming cut 4 bases from V and 2 bases from J; bases unmatched to any gene: 3. Here the CDR3 reads CATSESGQGAYNEQFF. CDR3 in DNA: TGTGCCACCAGTGAATCGGGACAGGGGGCCTACAATGAGCAGTTCTTC.

This sequence joins TRBV3-1 and TRBJ2-4; D possibly corresponds to TRBD2 (7 bases). The J call is in doubt because the DNA end fits TRBJ2-7 better. The CDR3 runs 15 residues. CDR1 is LGHDT, CDR2 YNNKEL, per germline (reference sequence). The CDR3 loop reads CASSQVVGGASEQYF. The CDR3 nucleotides read TGTGCCAGCAGCCAAGTCGTTGGGGGGGCGAGCGAGCAGTACTTC.

The chain is built from TRBV10-3 and TRBJ2-3, with 7 bases aligning to TRBD2. Germline lookup yields CDR1 ENHRY and CDR2 SYGVKD. The CDR3 runs 13 residues. The junction had 6 bases not matched to a gene; V was cut back by 7 bases and J by 5 bases. CDR3 residues: CAIMAGVEDTQYF. Here the CDR3 DNA reads TGTGCCATCATGGCGGGAGTTGAAGATACGCAGTATTTT.

The J gene is TRBJ2-1, the V gene TRBV5-1, with 7 bases matching TRBD1. Germline-derived CDR1 and CDR2 are SGHRS and YFSETQ. The junction had 12 bases not matched to a gene; V was cut back by 3 bases and J by 3 bases. The CDR3 spans 17 residues. The CDR3 is CASSSQGQINFYNEQFF. CDR3 sequence (DNA): TGCGCCAGCAGCTCACAGGGACAGATTAACTTCTACAATGAGCAGTTCTTC.

The V and J genes are TRBV18 and TRBJ2-5; weak D call: TRBD1 (6 bases). Between the trimmed V and J ends, which lost 3 bases and 1 base, there was a span of 9 bases. Germline V gives CDR1 KGHSH, CDR2 LQKENI. This CDR3 has 14 amino acids. The CDR3 bases are TGTGCCAGCTCACCTCTGGACAGCCAAGAGACCCAGTACTTC. Translation gives CASSPLDSQETQYF.

On this clonotype itself: A read error may be the cause here, since a much bigger clone is one base away. The rearrangement links TRBV6-5 to TRBJ2-1; D is unresolved. CDR1 is MNHEY, CDR2 SVGAGI, per germline. CDR3 size: 14 residues. The V end lost 5 bases, the J end lost 1 base, and 9 bases lay between the germline ends. The CDR3 coding sequence is TGTGCCAGCAGTGCCCAACAGTCCTACAATGAGCAGTTCTTC. It is translated as CASSAQQSYNEQFF.

The chain carries TRBV13 and TRBJ1-1; possible D gene TRBD1, 6 bases. V lost 6 bases and J lost 3, with 14 bases in between. This CDR3 is built from 14 residues. CDR1 and CDR2 (germline): PRHDT, FYEKMQ (reference sequence). CDR3: CASRTTGRDTEAFF. The DNA for the CDR3 is TGTGCCAGCAGGACCACAGGGCGGGACACTGAAGCTTTCTTT.